The rows below give T cell receptor beta chains drawn from one sample of a study of shared clonotypes between healthy human individuals. Clones were read by immunoSEQ multiplex PCR, and TCRdb kept only the in-frame ones, dropping some. The data show a few million clones, less than 95% seen once. What was sequenced was naive CD4+ T cells from PBMCs. The receptors derive from a young man in good health. Some clones in this sample may be carry-over from other donors' samples. Each CDR3 is given with its conserved first and last residue. The order of the fields is D gene, clone size, J gene, V gene, CDR3 protein, CDR3 DNA. D genes are given only for firm matches. Clone size appears in some rows only: once, few, many, or a class for an expanded clone.

.,once,TRBJ1-2,TRBV11-2,CASSWGGLEYGYTF,TGTGCCAGCAGCTGGGGGGGGCTCGAATATGGCTACACCTTC
.,.,TRBJ2-3,TRBV18,CASSAFPGTDTQYF,TGTGCCAGCTCAGCATTCCCAGGGACAGATACGCAGTATTTT
.,.,TRBJ1-5,TRBV28,CASSLGGTGNQPQHF,TGTGCCAGCAGTTTGGGAGGGACTGGCAATCAGCCCCAGCATTTT
.,.,TRBJ1-1,TRBV25-1,CASRQQGANTEAFF,TGTGCCAGCAGACAACAGGGCGCGAACACTGAAGCTTTCTTT
.,few,TRBJ1-2,TRBV5-4,CASTPRDGGYTF,TGTGCCAGCACCCCGAGGGACGGTGGCTACACCTTC
.,.,TRBJ1-2,TRBV30,CAWMEGYTF,TGTGCCTGGATGGAGGGCTACACCTTC
.,.,TRBJ1-2,TRBV14,CASSQDRTYGYTF,TGTGCCAGCAGCCAAGACAGGACATATGGCTACACCTTC
.,once,TRBJ2-7,TRBV7-9,CASSLARAYEQYF,TGTGCCAGCAGCTTAGCAAGGGCCTACGAGCAGTACTTC
TRBD1,.,TRBJ1-1,TRBV29-1,CSGDRGGTEAFF,TGCAGCGGCGACAGGGGGGGCACTGAAGCTTTCTTT
.,.,TRBJ1-3,TRBV6-5,CASSYGQGAGNTIYF,TGTGCCAGCAGTTACGGTCAGGGCGCTGGAAACACCATATATTTT
.,.,TRBJ1-2,TRBV2,CASRDNLANYGYTF,TGTGCCAGCAGAGACAACTTAGCTAACTATGGCTACACCTTC
TRBD1,.,TRBJ2-7,TRBV2,CASSQGQGLYEQYF,TGTGCCAGCAGTCAGGGACAGGGTCTCTACGAGCAGTACTTC
TRBD2,.,TRBJ2-3,TRBV25-1,CASSASGGRKTDTQYF,TGTGCCAGCAGCGCCTCGGGCGGGAGGAAGACAGATACGCAGTATTTT
.,.,TRBJ1-2,TRBV28,CASTWRSRNGGYTF,TGTGCCAGCACCTGGCGGAGCAGGAACGGTGGCTACACCTTC
TRBD1,.,TRBJ1-4,TRBV6-5,CASSYGQGTEKLFF,TGTGCCAGCAGTTACGGACAGGGAACTGAAAAACTGTTTTTT
TRBD1,.,TRBJ1-4,TRBV5-5,CASSHPGQLNEKLFF,TGTGCCAGCAGCCACCCGGGACAGCTTAATGAAAAACTGTTTTTT
TRBD1,.,TRBJ1-5,TRBV5-4,CASSLGTGGQPQHF,TGTGCCAGCAGCCTCGGGACAGGGGGCCAGCCCCAGCATTTT
.,.,TRBJ2-3,TRBV5-4,CASSLGRNTDTQYF,TGTGCCAGCAGCTTGGGTCGGAACACAGATACGCAGTATTTT
.,.,TRBJ2-3,TRBV7-3,CASSLLGFTPDTQYF,TGTGCCAGCAGCCTCCTGGGGTTTACTCCCGATACGCAGTATTTT
.,.,TRBJ1-2,TRBV27,CASRDQDSYGYTF,TGTGCCAGCAGAGACCAGGATTCCTATGGCTACACCTTC
TRBD1,once,TRBJ2-3,TRBV9,CASSVTGDIDTQYF,TGTGCCAGCAGCGTAACAGGGGATATAGATACGCAGTATTTT
.,.,TRBJ1-4,TRBV7-2,CASSLFHTGGPNEKLFF,TGTGCCAGCAGCTTATTCCACACGGGGGGACCCAATGAAAAACTGTTTTTT
.,.,TRBJ2-1,TRBV5-4,CASSWTRVSGEQFF,TGTGCCAGCAGCTGGACCCGGGTCTCCGGGGAGCAGTTCTTC
.,.,TRBJ2-6,TRBV29-1,CTDRGANVLTF,TGCACCGACCGGGGAGCCAACGTCCTGACTTTC
.,.,TRBJ2-7,TRBV15,CATSRDRSRPPDEQYF,TGTGCCACCAGCAGAGATCGGAGCAGACCCCCAGACGAGCAGTACTTC
.,.,TRBJ2-1,TRBV29-1,CSVEGLDSRNNEQFF,TGCAGCGTTGAAGGTCTTGACTCCCGGAACAATGAGCAGTTCTTC
.,.,TRBJ1-4,TRBV18,CASSPGTGEKLFF,TGTGCCAGCTCACCAGGGACCGGCGAAAAACTGTTTTTT
TRBD1,.,TRBJ2-6,TRBV23-1,CASTLPGQGYTGANVLTF,TGCGCCAGCACGCTGCCGGGACAGGGGTACACTGGGGCCAACGTCCTGACTTTC